Shown below are 29 T cell receptor beta chains from a single sample sequenced in a study of identical twins. TCRdb fed the 5' RACE reads into MiXCR, producing one record per CDR3 protein. In the table there are about 480,000 distinct CDR3 sequences, about 14% of which are singletons. The data also belong to a second study, concerning yellow fever vaccine responses in identical twins.

Sequencing was performed on CD4+ T cells sorted from blood. The source is a woman in her late teens or twenties in good health.

This chain links TRBV18 with TRBJ1-1; D is ambiguous. The CDR3 is 13 residues long. CDR1 KGHSH and CDR2 LQKENI come from the germline V gene. V lost 0 bases, J lost 0 bases, and 2 bases lay in between. The CDR3 DNA is TGTGCCAGCTCACCACCGGTGAACACTGAAGCTTTCTTT. Protein product: CASSPPVNTEAFF.

This chain links TRBV7-9 with TRBJ2-1; tentative D call: TRBD1 (6 bases). V lost 3 bases and J 4 bases, leaving 13 bases between the germline ends. In germline, CDR1 is SEHNR, CDR2 FQNEAQ (reference sequence). The CDR3 is 15 amino acids. The CDR3 DNA reads as TGTGCCAGCAGCTTTTGGGGGCTGGCTTACAATGAGCAGTTCTTC. It codes for CASSFWGLAYNEQFF.

The V and J genes are TRBV11-2 and TRBJ1-6; D uncertain. Germline loops: CDR1 SGHAT, CDR2 FQNNGV. The CDR3 is 14 amino acids. V lost 2 bases to trimming and J lost 9 bases, with 11 bases between them. The CDR3 DNA is TGTGCCAGCAGCTTATGGCAGGACTCTTCACCCCTCCACTTT. Translated, it gives CASSLWQDSSPLHF.

For the CDR3, the DNA is TGTGCCAGCAGAACGACTAGCGGGATATACGACGAGCAGTACTTC. Its translation is CASRTTSGIYDEQYF. The chain employs TRBV6-1 and TRBJ2-7; 11 nucleotides line up with TRBD2. CDR1 and CDR2 (germline): MNHNS, SASEGT. The CDR3 is made up of 15 amino acids. Trimming cost V 6 bases and J 5 bases; bases outside gene matches: 9.

The chain links TRBV6-5 to TRBJ2-7; 7 bases line up with TRBD2. Germline V gives CDR1 MNHEY, CDR2 SVGAGI. The CDR3 sequence is 18 residues long. The junction had 19 bases not matched to a gene; V was cut back by 3 bases and J by 5 bases. CDR3 DNA: TGTGCCAGCAGTTATATGGCTAATGAGTGGGGCCGGGGGGACGAGCAGTACTTC. This encodes CASSYMANEWGRGDEQYF.

This rearrangement joins TRBV6-5 to TRBJ2-7; the D gene could be TRBD1 or TRBD2 (6 bases each). V was clipped by 2 bases and J by 2 bases, with 13 bases between them. The CDR3 sequence is 15 residues long. Germline lookup yields CDR1 MNHEY and CDR2 SVGAGI. CDR3 nucleotide sequence: TGTGCCAGCAGTTACAGGGGGGCAGGGGCCTACGAGCAGTACTTC. This gives the protein CASSYRGAGAYEQYF.

J is TRBJ1-2 and V is TRBV6-5; 8 nucleotides align to TRBD1. Germline CDR1 and CDR2: MNHEY and SVGAGI. V shed 5 bases and J 6 bases; nucleotides not matched to a gene: 14. CDR3 length equals 16 residues. CDR3 loop: CASSVLDREIKDGYTF. Here the CDR3 DNA reads TGTGCCAGCAGTGTACTGGACAGGGAGATAAAGGATGGCTACACCTTC.

This rearrangement joins TRBV4-2 to TRBJ2-7, with TRBD2 matching 7 bases. Germline CDR1 LGHNA, CDR2 YNFKEQ. The CDR3 length is 15 residues. V shed 2 bases and J 7 bases; nucleotides not matched to a gene: 11. CDR3 DNA sequence: TGTGCCAGCAGCCAATTCACCCGGGAGGCGGGTGAGCAGTACTTC. Protein sequence: CASSQFTREAGEQYF.

This clonotype was picked up many times. This chain uses TRBV10-3 with TRBJ2-5, with D maybe TRBD2 (6 bases). CDR1 and CDR2 (germline): ENHRY, SYGVKD. V was pared by 2 bases and J by 4 bases, with 14 bases between. This CDR3 is 15 amino acids long. The CDR3 sequence: CAISEPRAGPETQYF. CDR3 DNA sequence: TGTGCCATCAGTGAGCCCAGGGCGGGGCCAGAGACCCAGTACTTC.

V gene TRBV7-8 combines with J gene TRBJ2-7, with 8 bases identical to TRBD1. Germline assignment: CDR1 SGHVS and CDR2 FQNEAQ. The CDR3 is made up of 16 amino acids. Unmatched junction bases numbered 9, after V lost 3 bases and J lost 2 bases. The CDR3 reads CASSLRTGTAPYEQYF. As DNA, the CDR3 is TGTGCCAGCAGCTTGCGGACAGGGACGGCCCCCTACGAGCAGTACTTC. Looking up the rest from reference TRBV7-8 and TRBJ2-7 gives the full variable domain: GAGVSQSPRYKVAKRGQDVALRCDPISGHVSLFWYQQALGQGPEFLTYFQNEAQLDKSGLPSDRFFAERPEGSVSTLKIQRTQQEDSAVYLCASSLRTGTAPYEQYFGPGTRLTVT.

This clonotype has more than one count but fewer than ten. The chain uses TRBV7-2 and TRBJ2-3, with 7 bases fitting TRBD2. The germline gives CDR1 SGHTA, CDR2 FQGNSA. The CDR3 loop spans 15 amino acids. The ends lost 2 bases at V and 4 bases at J; junction bases unmatched: 6. The CDR3 spells CASSLSASGADTQYF. The CDR3 DNA reads as TGTGCCAGCAGCTTATCGGCTAGCGGTGCAGATACGCAGTATTTT.

This clonotype came up a few times. The V and J genes are TRBV5-6 and TRBJ2-1, with 11 bases matching TRBD2. The V gene end was trimmed by 3 bases and the J gene end by 7 bases; junction bases not matched to a gene: 9. The CDR3 consists of 16 residues. Germline loops: CDR1 SGHDT, CDR2 YYEEEE. CDR3 in DNA: TGTGCCAGCAGCTATGGGCTAGCGGGAGGATGGAATGAGCAGTTCTTC. Its protein is CASSYGLAGGWNEQFF.

This clonotype came up many times. The chain combines TRBV29-1 with TRBJ2-1, with D possibly TRBD2 on 6 matching bases. The V end was cut by 4 bases, the J end by 13 bases, with 20 bases between. The CDR3 loop spans 13 amino acids. Looked up from germline, CDR1 is SQVTM and CDR2 is ANQGSEA. The CDR3 DNA reads as TGCAGCGTTGGGGATAGGACCCCGGGAGCCCAGTTCTTC. Translating it yields CSVGDRTPGAQFF.

This clonotype was recorded a few times. The chain links TRBV24-1 to TRBJ2-7; TRBD2 is a possible D gene (5 bases). Germline V gene lookup returns CDR1 KGHDR and CDR2 SFDVKD. The CDR3 totals 13 residues. The ends were cut back, 4 bases at V and 6 bases at J, with 12 bases in the middle. CDR3 region: CATSDPGRAEQYF. In DNA, the CDR3 is TGTGCCACCAGTGACCCCGGGCGGGCCGAGCAGTACTTC.

This clonotype was found many times. The chain links TRBV6-2 or TRBV6-3 to TRBJ2-7; TRBD2 aligns across 7 bases. Germline loops: CDR1 MNHEY, CDR2 SVGEGT. V gave up 2 bases and J gave up 3 bases; unmatched junction bases: 4. The CDR3 has 14 residues. The CDR3 region has the DNA TGTGCCAGCAGTTACCGCGGGAGCCACTACGAGCAGTACTTC. This encodes CASSYRGSHYEQYF.

This chain uses TRBV7-2 with TRBJ1-5; D gene unclear. Germline values: CDR1 SGHTA, CDR2 FQGNSA. CDR3 length: 15 amino acids. Between the trimmed V and J ends, which lost 2 bases and 1 base, there was a span of 9 bases. CDR3 region: CASSLLVASNQPQHF. CDR3 nucleotides: TGTGCCAGCAGCTTACTAGTGGCGAGCAATCAGCCCCAGCATTTT.

Ten or more counts support this clonotype. The V gene is TRBV4-2, the J gene TRBJ2-2; TRBD2 agrees at 8 bases. There are 16 residues in the CDR3. Germline V lookup: CDR1 LGHNA, CDR2 YNFKEQ. Unmatched junction bases numbered 5, after V lost 4 bases and J lost 1 base. The CDR3 coding sequence is TGTGCCAGCAGCCCAATAGCGGGATTGAACACCGGGGAGCTGTTTTTT. It codes for CASSPIAGLNTGELFF.

This clonotype was seen only a few times. V is TRBV27 and J is TRBJ2-2; D is undetermined. Germline values: CDR1 MNHEY, CDR2 SMNVEV (reference sequence). V lost 2 bases to trimming and J lost 7 bases, with 14 bases between them. The CDR3 has 15 residues. This CDR3 is CASSLSSGVLGELFF. CDR3 nucleotides: TGTGCCAGCAGTTTAAGTAGTGGTGTGCTCGGGGAGCTGTTTTTT.

This chain links TRBV19 with TRBJ2-2; 9 positions match TRBD2. The CDR3 is 16 amino acids. CDR1 is LNHDA and CDR2 is SQIVND in the germline V gene (reference sequence). Trimming took 5 bases from V and 4 from J; bases not matched to a gene: 8. CDR3 sequence reads: CASSQTSGASTGELFF. CDR3 sequence (DNA): TGTGCCAGTAGTCAGACTAGCGGAGCTTCCACCGGGGAGCTGTTTTTT.

The chain joins TRBV11-2 to TRBJ2-6; D is unclear. The CDR3 runs 14 residues. V lost 4 bases and J lost 2, with 6 bases in between. Germline CDR1 is SGHAT and CDR2 is FQNNGV. The CDR3 coding sequence is TGTGCCAGCAGCTCAAATCCTGGGGCCAACGTCCTGACTTTC. It encodes CASSSNPGANVLTF.

The chain combines TRBV3-1 with TRBJ2-1; no definite D call. CDR3 size: 12 residues. V dropped 6 bases and J dropped 9 bases, with 12 bases sitting between them. From germline, CDR1 is LGHDT and CDR2 YNNKEL (reference sequence). The CDR3 DNA reads TGTGCCAGCAGTCGAGTTGCAGCTGAGCAGTTCTTC. Translating it yields CASSRVAAEQFF.

This clonotype has ten or more counts. The rearrangement uses TRBV12-3 or TRBV12-4 and TRBJ2-5; D remains unclear. This CDR3 is 15 amino acids long. Deletions cut 0 bases from V and 0 bases from J, with 8 bases between. The CDR3 DNA reads as TGTGCCAGCAGTTTAGCTAGTAAGGACCAAGAGACCCAGTACTTC. Translating it yields CASSLASKDQETQYF.

The chain links TRBV24-1 to TRBJ2-2; D is unclear. Germline V gene sequence: CDR1 KGHDR, CDR2 SFDVKD. CDR3 length equals 14 residues. Trimming cost V 6 bases and J 3 bases, with 10 bases left between them. The chain's CDR3 is CATSPREDTGELFF. CDR3 coding DNA: TGTGCCACCAGTCCCCGTGAGGACACCGGGGAGCTGTTTTTT.

The chain combines TRBV7-4 with TRBJ2-4; D is undetermined. CDR1 is SGHVT, CDR2 SQSDAQ, per germline. This CDR3 has 15 amino acids. V shed 2 bases and J shed 0 bases, with 8 bases lying between them. The CDR3, as DNA: TGTGCCAGCAGCTTAAGCCAAATAGCCAAAAACATTCAGTACTTC. Translation: CASSLSQIAKNIQYF. The full variable domain, with the rest looked up from reference TRBV7-4 and TRBJ2-4, is GAGVSQSPRYKVAKRGRDVALRCDSISGHVTLYWYRQTLGQGSEVLTYSQSDAQRDKSGRPSGRFSAERPERSVSTLKIQRTEQGDSAVYLCASSLSQIAKNIQYFGAGTRLSVL.

Only a few counts were recorded for this clonotype. This chain connects TRBV5-1 to TRBJ2-5, with 12 bases matching TRBD1. Trimming removed 4 bases from V and 5 bases from J; junction bases left unmatched: 9. Germline V CDR1 and CDR2: SGHRS, YFSETQ. The CDR3 contains 16 residues. In DNA form, the CDR3 reads TGCGCCAGCAGCCTCCGGGACAGGGGGCTAAGGGAGACCCAGTACTTC. Amino acids: CASSLRDRGLRETQYF. Combining the CDR3 with reference TRBV5-1 and TRBJ2-5 gives the whole variable domain KAGVTQTPRYLIKTRGQQVTLSCSPISGHRSVSWYQQTPGQGLQFLFEYFSETQRNKGNFPGRFSGRQFSNSRSEMNVSTLELGDSALYLCASSLRDRGLRETQYFGPGTRLLVL.

This chain joins TRBV6-1 and TRBJ1-6; D may be TRBD1 (5 bases). The germline gives CDR1 MNHNS, CDR2 SASEGT. Trimming shortened V by 6 bases and J by 9 bases, and 12 bases separated the two germline ends. The CDR3 has 13 amino acids. DNA of the CDR3: TGTGCCAGCAGATCGGCCCAGGGTTCACCCCTCCACTTT. Translation gives CASRSAQGSPLHF.

Many counts were recorded for this clonotype. The genes are TRBV12-3 or TRBV12-4 and TRBJ2-7, with 12 bases identical to TRBD1. V lost 3 bases, J lost 0 bases, and 6 bases stayed unmatched. There are 17 residues in the CDR3. CDR3 sequence: CASSFGTGGGLSYEQYF. The CDR3 DNA follows: TGTGCCAGCAGTTTTGGGACAGGGGGCGGGCTCTCCTACGAGCAGTACTTC.

There are a few counts of this clonotype. The chain has TRBV5-1 and TRBJ2-3; the D gene is possibly TRBD2 (5 bases). V was cut by 4 bases and J by 4 bases, with 16 bases left in between. This CDR3 contains 15 residues. Germline V gene sequence: CDR1 SGHRS, CDR2 YFSETQ. CDR3 amino acids: CASSPFQAEADTQYF. The CDR3, as DNA: TGCGCCAGCAGCCCCTTTCAAGCGGAGGCAGATACGCAGTATTTT. Full variable domain (remainder filled in from reference TRBV5-1 and TRBJ2-3): KAGVTQTPRYLIKTRGQQVTLSCSPISGHRSVSWYQQTPGQGLQFLFEYFSETQRNKGNFPGRFSGRQFSNSRSEMNVSTLELGDSALYLCASSPFQAEADTQYFGPGTRLTVL.

This clonotype was seen many times. The V and J genes are TRBV15 and TRBJ1-6, with a tentative D call TRBD1 (5 bases). The V gene's germline CDR1 is LNHNV and CDR2 YYDKDF (reference sequence). The CDR3 totals 20 residues. The V end was cut by 0 bases, the J end by 11 bases, with 29 bases between. The CDR3 sequence: CATSRDPRRRAGAGFPPLHF. The DNA of the CDR3 is TGTGCCACCAGCAGAGATCCACGAAGAAGGGCCGGGGCGGGGTTTCCACCCCTCCACTTT.